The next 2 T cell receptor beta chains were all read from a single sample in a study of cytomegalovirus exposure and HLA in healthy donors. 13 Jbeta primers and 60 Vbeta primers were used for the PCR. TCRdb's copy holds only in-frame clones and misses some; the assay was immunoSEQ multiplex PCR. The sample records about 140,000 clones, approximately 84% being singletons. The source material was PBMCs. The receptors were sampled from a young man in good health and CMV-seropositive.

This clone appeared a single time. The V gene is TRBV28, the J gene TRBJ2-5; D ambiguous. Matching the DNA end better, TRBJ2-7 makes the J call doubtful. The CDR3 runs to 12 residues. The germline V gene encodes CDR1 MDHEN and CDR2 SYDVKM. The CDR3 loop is CASSLRGDEQYF. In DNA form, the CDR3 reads TGTGCCAGCAGCTTGAGAGGCGACGAGCAGTACTTC.

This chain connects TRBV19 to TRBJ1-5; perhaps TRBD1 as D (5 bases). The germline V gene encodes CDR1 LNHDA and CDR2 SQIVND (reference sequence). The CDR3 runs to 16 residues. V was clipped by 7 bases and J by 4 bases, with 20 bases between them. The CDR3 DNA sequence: TGTGCCAGTACCCTATACGGGGGTATGACGAATCAGCCCCAGCATTTT. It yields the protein CASTLYGGMTNQPQHF.